These T cell receptor beta chains were read from a single sample in a study of T cell clonotyping in hematopoietic cell transplantation. The repertoire was sequenced with immunoSEQ multiplex PCR; TCRdb's copy has only in-frame clones and lacks some. The data contain some 15,000 clones, roughly 58% of them seen just once; the ten biggest clones take up 12%. Sequenced material: PBMCs, taken 30 days after allogeneic stem cell transplant. These receptors all come from a male patient between 45 and 60 years old who had an allogeneic stem cell transplant from an unrelated donor, so T cells may come from the graft donor. Some clones in this sample may be carry-over from other donors' samples. Each CDR3 is given with its conserved first and last residue. Fields, in order: V gene, clone size, D gene, J gene, CDR3 DNA, CDR3 protein. D genes are given only for firm matches. The size of a clone is reported for some rows only, either as once, few or many, or as a class for expanded clones.

V gene: TRBV6-6; clone size: .; D gene: TRBD2; J gene: TRBJ2-3; CDR3 DNA: TGTGCCAGCAGTAAGACTAGCGGGGGGACAGATACGCAGTATTTT; CDR3 protein: CASSKTSGGTDTQYF
V gene: TRBV29-1; clone size: few; D gene: .; J gene: TRBJ1-5; CDR3 DNA: TGCAGCGTTCTGGAAAATAGCAATCAGCCCCAGCATTTT; CDR3 protein: CSVLENSNQPQHF
V gene: TRBV6-5; clone size: .; D gene: .; J gene: TRBJ2-1; CDR3 DNA: TGTGCCAGCAGTAGGAGGGAGGCTTACAATGAGCAGTTCTTC; CDR3 protein: CASSRREAYNEQFF
V gene: TRBV19; clone size: .; D gene: .; J gene: TRBJ1-5; CDR3 DNA: TGTGCCAGTAGTCCCGTCGGGACACCTTATCAGCCCCAGCATTTT; CDR3 protein: CASSPVGTPYQPQHF
V gene: TRBV28; clone size: .; D gene: .; J gene: TRBJ1-2; CDR3 DNA: TGTGCCAGCAGTTTTAGGGGGAGGGGGAACTATGGCTACACCTTC; CDR3 protein: CASSFRGRGNYGYTF